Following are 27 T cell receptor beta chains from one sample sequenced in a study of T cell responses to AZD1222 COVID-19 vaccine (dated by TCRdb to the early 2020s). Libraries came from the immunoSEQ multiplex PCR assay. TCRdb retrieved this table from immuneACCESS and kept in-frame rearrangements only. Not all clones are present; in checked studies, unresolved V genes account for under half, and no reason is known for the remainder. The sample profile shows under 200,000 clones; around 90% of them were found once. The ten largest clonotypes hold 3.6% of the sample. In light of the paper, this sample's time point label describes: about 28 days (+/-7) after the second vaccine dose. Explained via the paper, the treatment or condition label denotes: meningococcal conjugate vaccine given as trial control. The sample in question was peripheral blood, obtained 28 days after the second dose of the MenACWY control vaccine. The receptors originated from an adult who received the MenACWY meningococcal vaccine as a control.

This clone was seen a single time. CDR3 in DNA: TGTGCCAGCAGCCCCACAGGGAGCAATCAGCCCCAGCATTTT. Residues: CASSPTGSNQPQHF. V and J are TRBV25-1 and TRBJ1-5, with D perhaps matching TRBD1 (6 bases). The CDR3 spans 14 residues. Trimming pared 6 bases from V and 1 base from J, leaving 10 bases between. Germline V CDR1 and CDR2: MGHDK, SYGVNS.

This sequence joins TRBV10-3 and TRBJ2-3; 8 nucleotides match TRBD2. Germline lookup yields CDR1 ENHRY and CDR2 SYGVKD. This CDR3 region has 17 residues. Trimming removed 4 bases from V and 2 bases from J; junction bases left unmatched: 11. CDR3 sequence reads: CAISARSSGGNTDTQYF. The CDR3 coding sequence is TGTGCCATCAGTGCCCGTAGTTCGGGAGGGAACACAGATACGCAGTATTTT.

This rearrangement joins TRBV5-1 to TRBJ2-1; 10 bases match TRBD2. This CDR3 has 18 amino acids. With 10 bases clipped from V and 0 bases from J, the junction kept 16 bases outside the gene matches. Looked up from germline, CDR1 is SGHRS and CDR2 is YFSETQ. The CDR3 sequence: CAFRNLAGASSSYNEQFF. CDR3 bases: TGCGCCTTCAGAAACCTAGCGGGAGCCTCCAGCTCCTACAATGAGCAGTTCTTC.

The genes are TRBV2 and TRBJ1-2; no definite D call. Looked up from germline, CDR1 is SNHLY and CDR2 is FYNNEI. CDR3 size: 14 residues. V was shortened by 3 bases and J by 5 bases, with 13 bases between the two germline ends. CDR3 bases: TGTGCCAGCAGTGAGGTTAGGGATACTTATGGCTACACCTTC. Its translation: CASSEVRDTYGYTF.

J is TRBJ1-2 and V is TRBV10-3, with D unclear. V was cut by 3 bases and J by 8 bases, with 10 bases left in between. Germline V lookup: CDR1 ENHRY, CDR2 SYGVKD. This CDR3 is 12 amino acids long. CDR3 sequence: CAISDAEGGYTF. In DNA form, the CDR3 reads TGTGCCATCAGTGATGCCGAGGGAGGCTACACCTTC.

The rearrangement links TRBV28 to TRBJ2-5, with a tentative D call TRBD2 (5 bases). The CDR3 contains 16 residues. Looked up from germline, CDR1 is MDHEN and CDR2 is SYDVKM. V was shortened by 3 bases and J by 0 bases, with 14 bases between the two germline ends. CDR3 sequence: CASSFGAGPYQETQYF. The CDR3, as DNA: TGTGCCAGCAGTTTCGGCGCGGGCCCGTACCAAGAGACCCAGTACTTC.

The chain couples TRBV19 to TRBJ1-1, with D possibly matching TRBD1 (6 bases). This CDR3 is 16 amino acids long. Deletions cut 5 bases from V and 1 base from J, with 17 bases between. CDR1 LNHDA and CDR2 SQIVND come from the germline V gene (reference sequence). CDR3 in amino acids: CASSPMAGTKNTEAFF. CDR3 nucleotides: TGTGCCAGTAGTCCCATGGCCGGGACAAAGAACACTGAAGCTTTCTTT.

In DNA, the CDR3 is TGTGCCTGGGGGGACAGCTACAATGAGCAGTTCTTC. This translates into CAWGDSYNEQFF. The chain carries TRBV30 and TRBJ2-1, with 7 bases fitting TRBD1. CDR3 length equals 12 residues. CDR1 is GTSNPN and CDR2 is SVGIG in the germline V gene (reference sequence). V shed 5 bases, J shed 3 bases, and the junction held 1 base outside the gene matches.

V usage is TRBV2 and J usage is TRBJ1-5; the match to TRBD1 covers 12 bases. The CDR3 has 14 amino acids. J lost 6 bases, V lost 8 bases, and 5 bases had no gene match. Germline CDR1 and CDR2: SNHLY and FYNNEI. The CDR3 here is CASLGQGALQPQHF. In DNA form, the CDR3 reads TGTGCCAGCTTGGGACAGGGGGCTCTTCAGCCCCAGCATTTT.

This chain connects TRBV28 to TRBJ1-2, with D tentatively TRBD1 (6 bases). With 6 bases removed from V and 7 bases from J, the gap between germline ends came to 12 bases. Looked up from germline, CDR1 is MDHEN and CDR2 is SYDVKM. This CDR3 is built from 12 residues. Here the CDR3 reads CASRPQGSGYTF. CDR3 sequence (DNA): TGTGCCAGCAGACCACAGGGTTCTGGCTACACCTTC.

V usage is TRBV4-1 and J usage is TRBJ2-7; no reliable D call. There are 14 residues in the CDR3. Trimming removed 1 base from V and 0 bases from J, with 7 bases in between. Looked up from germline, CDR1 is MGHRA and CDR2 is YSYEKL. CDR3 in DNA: TGCGCCAGCAGCCAAGTTGGACCCTCCTACGAGCAGTACTTC. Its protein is CASSQVGPSYEQYF.

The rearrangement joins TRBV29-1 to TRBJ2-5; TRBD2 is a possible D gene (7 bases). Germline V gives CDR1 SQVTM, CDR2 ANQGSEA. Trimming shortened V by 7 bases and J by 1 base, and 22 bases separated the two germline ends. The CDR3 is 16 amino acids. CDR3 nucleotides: TGCAGCGATAGGGGGGGGCTCCCTGCGGGCCAAGAGACCCAGTACTTC. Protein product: CSDRGGLPAGQETQYF.

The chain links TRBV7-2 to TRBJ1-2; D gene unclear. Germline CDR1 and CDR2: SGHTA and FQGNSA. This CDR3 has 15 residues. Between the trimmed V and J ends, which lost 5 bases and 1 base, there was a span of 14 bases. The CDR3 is CASSISPKGNYGYTF. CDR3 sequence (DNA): TGTGCCAGCAGCATATCCCCGAAGGGTAACTATGGCTACACCTTC.

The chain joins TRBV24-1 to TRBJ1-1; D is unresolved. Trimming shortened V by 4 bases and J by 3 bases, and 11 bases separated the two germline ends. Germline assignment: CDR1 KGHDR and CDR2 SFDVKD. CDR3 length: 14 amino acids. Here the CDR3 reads CATSESGSYTEAFF. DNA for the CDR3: TGTGCCACCAGTGAGTCAGGATCCTACACTGAAGCTTTCTTT.

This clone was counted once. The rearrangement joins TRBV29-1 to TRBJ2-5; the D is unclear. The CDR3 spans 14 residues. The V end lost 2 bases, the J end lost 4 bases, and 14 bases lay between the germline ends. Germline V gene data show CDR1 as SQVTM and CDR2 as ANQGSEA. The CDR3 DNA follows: TGCAGCGTTGAACGGGCAGTAATAGGAGAGACCCAGTACTTC. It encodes CSVERAVIGETQYF.

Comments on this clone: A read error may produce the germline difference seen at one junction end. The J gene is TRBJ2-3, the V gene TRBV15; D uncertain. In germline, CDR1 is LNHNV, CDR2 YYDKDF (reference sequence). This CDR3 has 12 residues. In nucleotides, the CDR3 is TGTGCCACCAGCCCCGGCACGGATACGCAGTATTTT. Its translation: CATSPGTDTQYF. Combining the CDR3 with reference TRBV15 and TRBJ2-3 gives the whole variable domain DAMVIQNPRYQVTQFGKPVTLSCSQTLNHNVMYWYQQKSSQAPKLLFHYYDKDFNNEADTPDNFQSRRPNTSFCFLDIRSPGLGDTAMYLCATSPGTDTQYFGPGTRLTVL.

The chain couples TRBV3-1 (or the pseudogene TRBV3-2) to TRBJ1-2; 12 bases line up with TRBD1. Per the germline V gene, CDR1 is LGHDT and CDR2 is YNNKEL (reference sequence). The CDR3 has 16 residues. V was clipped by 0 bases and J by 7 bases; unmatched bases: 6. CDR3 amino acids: CASSQDPRDRGPGYTF. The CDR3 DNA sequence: TGTGCCAGCAGCCAAGACCCCCGGGACAGGGGGCCTGGCTACACCTTC.

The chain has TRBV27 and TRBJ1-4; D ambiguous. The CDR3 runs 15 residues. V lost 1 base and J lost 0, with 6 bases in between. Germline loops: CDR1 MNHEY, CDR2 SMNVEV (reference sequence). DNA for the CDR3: TGTGCCAGCAGTTTATTGGGAGCAACTAATGAAAAACTGTTTTTT. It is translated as CASSLLGATNEKLFF.

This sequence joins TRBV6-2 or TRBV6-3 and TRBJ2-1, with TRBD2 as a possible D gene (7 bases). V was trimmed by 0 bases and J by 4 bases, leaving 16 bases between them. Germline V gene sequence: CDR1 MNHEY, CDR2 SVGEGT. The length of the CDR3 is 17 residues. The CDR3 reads CASSYSPMGGLYNEQFF. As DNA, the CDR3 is TGTGCCAGCAGTTACTCCCCCATGGGGGGGCTTTACAATGAGCAGTTCTTC.

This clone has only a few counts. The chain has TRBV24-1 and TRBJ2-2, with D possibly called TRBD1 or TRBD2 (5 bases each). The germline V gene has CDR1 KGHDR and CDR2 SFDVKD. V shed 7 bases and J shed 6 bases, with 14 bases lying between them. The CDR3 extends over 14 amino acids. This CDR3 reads CATSHPGGAGELFF. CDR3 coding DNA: TGTGCCACCAGCCACCCTGGGGGAGCCGGGGAGCTGTTTTTT.

The CDR3 nucleotides are TGTGCCAGCAGTGAAGCGGGTTGGGGATCAAGTTCTGGAAACACCATATATTTT. Protein sequence: CASSEAGWGSSSGNTIYF. This sequence joins TRBV6-1 and TRBJ1-3, with no clear D. This CDR3 contains 18 residues. Per germline, CDR1 MNHNS and CDR2 SASEGT. Trimming stripped 0 bases from V and 1 base from J, with 16 bases between.

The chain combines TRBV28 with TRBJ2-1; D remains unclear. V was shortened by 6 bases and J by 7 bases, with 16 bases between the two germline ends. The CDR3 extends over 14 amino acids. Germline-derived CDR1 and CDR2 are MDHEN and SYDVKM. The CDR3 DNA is TGTGCCAGCAGACAAAGGGCACTGCAAAATGAGCAGTTCTTC. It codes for CASRQRALQNEQFF.

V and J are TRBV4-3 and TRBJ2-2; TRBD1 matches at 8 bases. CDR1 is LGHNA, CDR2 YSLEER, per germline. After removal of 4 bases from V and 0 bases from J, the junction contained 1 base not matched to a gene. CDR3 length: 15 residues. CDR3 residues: CASSRTGTNTGELFF. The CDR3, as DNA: TGCGCCAGCAGCCGGACAGGGACGAACACCGGGGAGCTGTTTTTT.

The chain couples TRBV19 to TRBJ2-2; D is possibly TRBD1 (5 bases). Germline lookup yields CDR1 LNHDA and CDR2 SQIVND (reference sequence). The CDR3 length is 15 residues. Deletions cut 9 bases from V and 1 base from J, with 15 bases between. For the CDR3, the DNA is TGTGCCAGCCGTAGGGGATCCGGGAACACCGGGGAGCTGTTTTTT. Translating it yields CASRRGSGNTGELFF.

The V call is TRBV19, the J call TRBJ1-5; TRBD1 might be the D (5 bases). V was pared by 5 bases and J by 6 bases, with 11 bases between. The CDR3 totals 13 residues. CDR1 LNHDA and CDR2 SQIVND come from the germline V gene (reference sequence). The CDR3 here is CASSVEGPQPQHF. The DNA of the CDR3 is TGTGCCAGTAGTGTGGAGGGACCTCAGCCCCAGCATTTT.

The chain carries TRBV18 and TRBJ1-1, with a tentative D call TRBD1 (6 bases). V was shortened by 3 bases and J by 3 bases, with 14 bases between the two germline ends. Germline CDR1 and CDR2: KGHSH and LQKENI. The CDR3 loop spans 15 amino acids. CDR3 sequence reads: CASSPTTGSDTEAFF. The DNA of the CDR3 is TGTGCCAGCTCACCTACGACAGGTTCTGACACTGAAGCTTTCTTT.

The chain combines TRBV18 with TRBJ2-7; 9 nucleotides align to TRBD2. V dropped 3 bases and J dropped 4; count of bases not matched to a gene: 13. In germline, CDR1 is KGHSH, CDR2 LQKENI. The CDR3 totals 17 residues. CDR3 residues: CASSPKVLGTSSYEQYF. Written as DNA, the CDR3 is TGTGCCAGCTCACCCAAAGTGTTGGGGACTAGCTCTTACGAGCAGTACTTC.